The 9 T cell receptor beta chains below all came from one sample that was sequenced in a study of radiation and T cells in renal cell carcinoma. TCRdb keeps only in-frame clones here, not all; method: immunoSEQ multiplex PCR. The sample holds around 60,000 clones, 70% to 80% seen once. Time point of the sample: blood 2 weeks post-SBRT. Treatment defined: 15 Gy SBRT to primary tumor, nephrectomy 4 weeks later. Sequenced material: blood, taken from a patient whose treatment included radiotherapy and nephrectomy. All receptors derive from a man in his 60s with renal cell carcinoma.

The chain employs TRBV7-9 and TRBJ1-1; D perhaps matches TRBD1 (5 bases). There are 13 residues in the CDR3. Germline lookup yields CDR1 SEHNR and CDR2 FQNEAQ (reference sequence). Between the trimmed V and J ends, which lost 3 bases and 2 bases, there was a span of 7 bases. CDR3 residues: CASSLRGNTEAFF. CDR3 DNA: TGTGCCAGCAGCTTGAGGGGCAACACTGAAGCTTTCTTT.

The chain is built from TRBV18 and TRBJ2-7, with 9 nucleotides matching TRBD1. Germline CDR1 reads KGHSH; CDR2 reads LQKENI. The ends lost 3 bases at V and 4 bases at J; junction bases unmatched: 4. This CDR3 has 14 residues. The CDR3 sequence: CASSPGTGPYEQYF. CDR3 nucleotides: TGTGCCAGCTCACCCGGGACAGGGCCTTACGAGCAGTACTTC.

This clone was counted a single time. The rearrangement uses TRBV2 and TRBJ2-7, with 10 bases lining up with TRBD2. Germline-derived CDR1 and CDR2 are SNHLY and FYNNEI. V was clipped by 4 bases and J by 7 bases; unmatched bases: 10. This CDR3 comprises 15 residues. The CDR3: CASSAASGGPGEQYF. CDR3 DNA sequence: TGTGCCAGCAGTGCGGCTAGCGGGGGCCCGGGGGAGCAGTACTTC.

The chain couples TRBV5-1 to TRBJ2-3; 15 bases fit TRBD2. This CDR3 contains 18 residues. With 4 bases clipped from V and 4 bases from J, the junction kept 10 bases outside the gene matches. Germline values: CDR1 SGHRS, CDR2 YFSETQ. The CDR3 DNA is TGCGCCAGCAGCCTCTGGACTAGCGGGAGGGAAGCAGCAGATACGCAGTATTTT. This codes for CASSLWTSGREAADTQYF.

V usage is TRBV5-3 and J usage is TRBJ1-1, with D unclear. Being an ORF, TRBV5-3 has a function that is uncertain. Trimming cost V 4 bases and J 1 base, with 11 bases left between them. This CDR3 spans 14 amino acids. DNA for the CDR3: TGTGCCAGAAGCCGTGGCCGGCAGAACACTGAAGCTTTCTTT. This codes for CARSRGRQNTEAFF.

In nucleotides, the CDR3 is TGTGCCACCAGCAGAGATTCCGGTGACTATGGCTACACCTTC. Translated, it gives CATSRDSGDYGYTF. V usage is TRBV15 and J usage is TRBJ1-2; D unresolved. The germline V gene encodes CDR1 LNHNV and CDR2 YYDKDF (reference sequence). The V end lost 0 bases, the J end lost 3 bases, and 8 bases lay between the germline ends. The CDR3 totals 14 residues.

V and J are TRBV19 and TRBJ2-5, with 8 bases lining up with TRBD2. The CDR3 consists of 13 residues. Germline CDR1 LNHDA, CDR2 SQIVND (reference sequence). Trimming at V came to 4 bases and at J to 4 bases, leaving 2 bases not matched to a gene. Here the CDR3 reads CASSNSGVETQYF. The CDR3 nucleotides read TGTGCCAGTAGTAATAGCGGGGTAGAGACCCAGTACTTC.

This sequence joins TRBV5-4 and TRBJ2-1; D not certain. V was clipped by 0 bases and J by 0 bases, with 4 bases between them. The germline V gene encodes CDR1 SGHNT and CDR2 YYREEE (reference sequence). The CDR3 consists of 14 residues. The CDR3 coding sequence is TGTGCCAGCAGCTTGGAGAGCTCCTACAATGAGCAGTTCTTC. It encodes CASSLESSYNEQFF.

This clone has a count of ten or more. V is TRBV27 and J is TRBJ1-1; TRBD1 aligns across 9 bases. The CDR3 is made up of 14 amino acids. Germline assignment: CDR1 MNHEY and CDR2 SMNVEV (reference sequence). Trimming cost V 6 bases and J 4 bases; bases outside gene matches: 6. The CDR3 sequence is CASRPGQGTTEAFF. The CDR3 region has the DNA TGTGCCAGCAGGCCGGGACAGGGAACCACTGAAGCTTTCTTT.